This TCR beta chain comes out of a study of blood T cell repertoires in COVID-19. About the study: Samples of COVID-19 (acute and convalescent) were obtained from the United States, Italy and Spain. T cells, B-cell-depleted T cells, or PBMCs supplied cDNA or gDNA.

Source study methods: Quantification of nucleated cells was approximated via reference gene primer amplification. TCRdb's table, derived via immunoSEQ multiplex PCR, lists solely in-frame clones and lacks some. V and J calls and clone size are given by that table; D and trimming were obtained from the DNA. The sample lists about 120,000 clones, 88% occurring once. The specimen was peripheral blood. The sequence was obtained from a woman aged 50 to 60 with acute or convalescent COVID-19.

The CDR3 sequence is CASTSGTVNQPQHF. DNA of the CDR3: TGTGCCAGTACTTCCGGGACAGTGAATCAGCCCCAGCATTTT. V gene TRBV19 combines with J gene TRBJ1-5, with 7 bases aligning to TRBD1. Germline CDR1 is LNHDA and CDR2 is SQIVND (reference sequence). The trim removed 7 bases at V and 4 bases at J, leaving 7 bases unmatched. The CDR3 totals 14 residues. Based on the CDR3 plus reference TRBV19 and TRBJ1-5, the full variable domain is DGGITQSPKYLFRKEGQNVTLSCEQNLNHDAMYWYRQDPGQGLRLIYYSQIVNDFQKGDIAEGYSVSREKKESFPLTVTSAQKNPTAFYLCASTSGTVNQPQHFGDGTRLSIL.